This T cell receptor beta chain originates from a study of radiotherapy plus CTLA-4 blockade in lung cancer. Study overall: Objective responses were observed in 15% to 20% of patients, and disease control was achieved by 31%.

General study findings and limits: Among reported predictors of response, early blood T cell clone dynamics with interferon-beta performed best. Blood TCR clones of tumor origin expanded after radiotherapy plus ipilimumab.

Method: immunoSEQ multiplex PCR; TCRdb's copy keeps in-frame clones and lacks some. The sample has about 51,000 clones; more than 75% are singletons. This clone has just a few counts. Its cognate antigen is unknown. The V and J ends lost 2 bases and 0 bases respectively, with 5 bases between them. The germline gives CDR1 WNHNN, CDR2 SYGVQD (reference sequence). This CDR3 has 14 residues. Chemo-refractory metastatic non-small-cell lung cancer patients were treated with focal radiation plus CTLA-4 blockade with ipilimumab. The receptor's source is a human donor with non-small cell lung cancer who had a complete response to radiotherapy plus ipilimumab. The rearrangement uses TRBV10-1 and TRBJ1-3; D unresolved. Material: peripheral blood, obtained from a patient treated with radiotherapy plus ipilimumab. The CDR3 reads CASSEDTSGNTIYF. DNA of the CDR3: TGCGCCAGCAGTGAGGACACCTCTGGAAACACCATATATTTT.